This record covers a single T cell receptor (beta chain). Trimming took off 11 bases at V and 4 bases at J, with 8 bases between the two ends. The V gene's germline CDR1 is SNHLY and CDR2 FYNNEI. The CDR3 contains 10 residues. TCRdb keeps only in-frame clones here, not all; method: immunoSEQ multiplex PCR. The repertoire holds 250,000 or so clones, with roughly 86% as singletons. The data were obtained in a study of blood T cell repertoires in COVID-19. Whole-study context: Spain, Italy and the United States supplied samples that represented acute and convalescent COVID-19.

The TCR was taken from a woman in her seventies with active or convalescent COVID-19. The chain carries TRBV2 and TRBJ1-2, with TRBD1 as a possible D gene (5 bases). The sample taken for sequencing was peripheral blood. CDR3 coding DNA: TGTGCCCTCAGGGTCTATGGCTACACCTTC. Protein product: CALRVYGYTF.